Listed here are 25 T cell receptor beta chains from one sample, sequenced in a study of T cell responses to AZD1222 COVID-19 vaccine. Method: immunoSEQ multiplex PCR; TCRdb's copy keeps in-frame clones and lacks some. The repertoire has 99,000 or so clones, more than 75% of them found once; the top ten carry 5%. Sample: peripheral blood, taken on day 0 of AZD1222 vaccination. These receptors all stem from an adult in good health.

J is TRBJ1-6 and V is TRBV7-9; D uncertain. The germline V and J ends were trimmed by 1 base and 4 bases, with 5 bases remaining between them. Per germline, CDR1 SEHNR and CDR2 FQNEAQ (reference sequence). This CDR3 spans 14 amino acids. This chain's CDR3 is CASSLEVYNSPLHF. CDR3 bases: TGTGCCAGCAGCTTAGAAGTATATAATTCACCCCTCCACTTT. Looking up the rest from reference TRBV7-9 and TRBJ1-6 gives the full variable domain: DTGVSQNPRHKITKRGQNVTFRCDPISEHNRLYWYRQTLGQGPEFLTYFQNEAQLEKSRLLSDRFSAERPKGSFSTLEIQRTEQGDSAMYLCASSLEVYNSPLHFGNGTRLTVT.

This clone was counted a few times. This chain links TRBV12-3 or TRBV12-4 with TRBJ2-2, with D unclear. The CDR3 covers 13 residues. V shed 3 bases and J shed 6 bases, with 8 bases lying between them. The CDR3 DNA reads as TGTGCCAGCAGTTTTTACTTCGCCGGGGAGCTGTTTTTT. Protein sequence: CASSFYFAGELFF.

The table lists this clone with a count of one. The rearrangement joins TRBV19 to TRBJ2-3; no clear D. Trimming removed 2 bases at V and 2 bases at J, with 8 bases between. The CDR3 extends over 14 amino acids. CDR1 is LNHDA and CDR2 is SQIVND in the germline V gene (reference sequence). The CDR3 protein is CASSISQNTDTQYF. In DNA, the CDR3 is TGTGCCAGTAGTATAAGTCAAAACACAGATACGCAGTATTTT.

A remark on this clone: Within the sample, other DNA sequences also encode this same CDR3. This rearrangement joins TRBV21-1 to TRBJ2-7; the table gives TRBD2 as D, unverified against the DNA. TRBV21-1 is recorded as a pseudogene. The CDR3 totals 16 residues. CDR3 sequence reads: CASSQGGGGGPGEQYF. The CDR3 DNA is TGTGCCAGCAGCCAAGGGGGGGGCGGGGGGCCAGGCGAGCAGTACTTC.

The chain links TRBV5-1 to TRBJ1-1; possible D gene TRBD1, 5 bases. V gave up 5 bases and J gave up 7 bases, with 21 bases separating them. The CDR3 runs to 15 residues. CDR1 and CDR2 (germline): SGHRS, YFSETQ. For the CDR3, the DNA is TGCGCCAGCAGACCTTTCGGGAGCCCGACAGATGAAGCTTTCTTT. Its translation is CASRPFGSPTDEAFF.

The chain couples TRBV10-3 to TRBJ1-5; possibly TRBD1 for D (6 bases). Germline-derived CDR1 and CDR2 are ENHRY and SYGVKD. V lost 0 bases and J 2 bases, leaving 14 bases between the germline ends. The CDR3 consists of 17 residues. CDR3 sequence (DNA): TGTGCCATCAGTGAGTCGATTTCTGGGGGCGGCAATCAGCCCCAGCATTTT. Translation: CAISESISGGGNQPQHF.

J is TRBJ1-2 and V is TRBV12-3 or TRBV12-4; 7 bases line up with TRBD1. V trimming: 6 bases; J trimming: 8 bases; junction bases outside the gene matches: 9. CDR3 size: 13 residues. CDR3 bases: TGTGCCAGCAGCCTGGGGACAGTAAAAGGCTACACCTTC. Protein: CASSLGTVKGYTF.

Only a few counts were recorded for this clone. The chain joins TRBV7-2 to TRBJ1-5; possibly TRBD1 for D (5 bases). This CDR3 has 13 amino acids. Deletions cut 3 bases from V and 5 bases from J, with 8 bases between. CDR1 SGHTA and CDR2 FQGNSA come from the germline V gene. The CDR3 sequence is CASSFGTYQPQHF. The CDR3 bases are TGTGCCAGCAGCTTCGGGACCTATCAGCCCCAGCATTTT.

The rearrangement joins TRBV7-9 to TRBJ2-5; 7 bases map to TRBD1. This CDR3 is built from 16 residues. Trimming cost V 5 bases and J 2 bases; bases outside gene matches: 11. Germline CDR1 SEHNR, CDR2 FQNEAQ (reference sequence). The chain's CDR3 is CASSPRTGREQETQYF. The CDR3 DNA reads as TGTGCCAGCAGCCCCCGGACAGGAAGGGAACAAGAGACCCAGTACTTC. Looking up the rest from reference TRBV7-9 and TRBJ2-5 gives the full variable domain: DTGVSQNPRHKITKRGQNVTFRCDPISEHNRLYWYRQTLGQGPEFLTYFQNEAQLEKSRLLSDRFSAERPKGSFSTLEIQRTEQGDSAMYLCASSPRTGREQETQYFGPGTRLLVL.

In its sample, this clone was seen once. The gene calls are TRBV25-1 and TRBJ2-7; TRBD1 is a possible D gene (6 bases). Germline values: CDR1 MGHDK, CDR2 SYGVNS. V lost 5 bases, J lost 6 bases, and 17 bases lay in between. This CDR3 has 14 amino acids. CDR3 amino acids: CASSLRGQGSEQYF. DNA for the CDR3: TGTGCCAGCAGTCTTCGGGGCCAGGGGAGCGAGCAGTACTTC.

V and J are TRBV5-1 and TRBJ1-5; possibly TRBD1 for D (6 bases). The CDR3 has 14 residues. In germline, CDR1 is SGHRS, CDR2 YFSETQ. V was cut by 0 bases and J by 6 bases, with 10 bases left in between. Here the CDR3 DNA reads TGCGCCAGCAGCTTGGGAGGGGGGAGTCAGCCCCAGCATTTT. Translating it yields CASSLGGGSQPQHF.

The V call is TRBV29-1, the J call TRBJ1-5; D ambiguous. Per germline, CDR1 SQVTM and CDR2 ANQGSEA. CDR3 length: 14 residues. V was trimmed by 4 bases and J by 1 base, leaving 11 bases between them. CDR3 coding DNA: TGCAGCGTTGTAGGTTCCGGCAGCAATCAGCCCCAGCATTTT. Translation: CSVVGSGSNQPQHF.

As concerns this clone: Other DNA sequences in this specimen translate into the identical CDR3. V and J are TRBV12-3 or TRBV12-4 and TRBJ1-5; D is ambiguous. The CDR3 covers 13 residues. Trimming took 5 bases from V and 2 from J, leaving 7 bases between them. The CDR3 coding sequence is TGTGCCAGCAGTCAAAACGGCAATCAGCCCCAGCATTTT. Translation: CASSQNGNQPQHF.

The CDR3 nucleotides read TGTGCCAGTACCCCGACCGGGGGGGGACACACTGAAGCTTTCTTT. Its translation is CASTPTGGGHTEAFF. The V gene is TRBV19, the J gene TRBJ1-1, with a possible D match to TRBD1 (5 bases). The germline gives CDR1 LNHDA, CDR2 SQIVND (reference sequence). The CDR3 is 15 amino acids. Trimming left V 7 bases short and J 3 bases short, with 18 bases between. The full variable domain, in which reference TRBV19 and TRBJ1-1 provide the parts outside the CDR3, is DGGITQSPKYLFRKEGQNVTLSCEQNLNHDAMYWYRQDPGQGLRLIYYSQIVNDFQKGDIAEGYSVSREKKESFPLTVTSAQKNPTAFYLCASTPTGGGHTEAFFGQGTRLTVV.

This clone was found once. CDR3 in DNA: TGTGCCAGCAGGACCCAGGTCGGGTACGGTGGCTACACCTTC. Its protein is CASRTQVGYGGYTF. The gene calls are TRBV6-4 and TRBJ1-2; no clear D gene. Germline CDR1 is MRHNA and CDR2 is SNTAGT. This CDR3 region has 14 residues. V was trimmed by 6 bases and J by 7 bases, leaving 18 bases between them.

V gene TRBV29-1 combines with J gene TRBJ2-4; weak D call: TRBD1 (6 bases). V lost 3 bases to trimming and J lost 8 bases, with 14 bases between them. The CDR3 spans 13 residues. CDR1 is SQVTM and CDR2 is ANQGSEA in the germline V gene. The CDR3 nucleotides read TGCAGCGTTGAGGCCAGGGGTACGGACATTCAGTACTTC. Its protein is CSVEARGTDIQYF.

The chain uses TRBV3-1 (or the pseudogene TRBV3-2) and TRBJ1-1, with D unclear. The CDR3 runs 14 residues. With 0 bases removed from V and 5 bases from J, the gap between germline ends came to 10 bases. CDR1 is LGHDT and CDR2 is YNNKEL in the germline V gene (reference sequence). CDR3 DNA sequence: TGTGCCAGCAGCCAAGATATGGTAAGGACTGAAGCTTTCTTT. It is translated as CASSQDMVRTEAFF.

The V and J genes are TRBV15 and TRBJ1-5; D not certain. Germline assignment: CDR1 LNHNV and CDR2 YYDKDF (reference sequence). The CDR3 extends over 15 amino acids. The ends were cut back, 4 bases at V and 3 bases at J, with 13 bases in the middle. CDR3 region: CATSIDRVANQPQHF. CDR3 coding DNA: TGTGCCACCAGCATAGACCGGGTCGCCAATCAGCCCCAGCATTTT.

V gene TRBV19 combines with J gene TRBJ2-4; TRBD1 might be the D (7 bases). CDR3 length: 14 residues. From germline, CDR1 is LNHDA and CDR2 SQIVND (reference sequence). The V gene lost 9 bases and the J gene lost 3 bases, with 15 bases spanning the gap. CDR3 in DNA: TGTGCCAGCGAGCAGGGGGGCGACAAAAACATTCAGTACTTC. Translation: CASEQGGDKNIQYF.

J is TRBJ1-5 and V is TRBV7-9; D is unclear. Germline V gene data show CDR1 as SEHNR and CDR2 as FQNEAQ (reference sequence). This CDR3 is built from 14 residues. V lost 5 bases and J 8 bases, leaving 16 bases between the germline ends. Written as DNA, the CDR3 is TGTGCCAGCAGCACCGGTCTTGCCATCGAGCCCCAGCATTTT. Protein: CASSTGLAIEPQHF. Together with reference TRBV7-9 and TRBJ1-5, the CDR3 gives the full variable domain: DTGVSQNPRHKITKRGQNVTFRCDPISEHNRLYWYRQTLGQGPEFLTYFQNEAQLEKSRLLSDRFSAERPKGSFSTLEIQRTEQGDSAMYLCASSTGLAIEPQHFGDGTRLSIL.

V gene TRBV4-3 combines with J gene TRBJ2-6; D gene uncertain. The CDR3 has 16 amino acids. Germline loops: CDR1 LGHNA, CDR2 YSLEER. Trimming removed 1 base at V and 1 base at J, with 8 bases between. The CDR3 is CASSQGAGSGANVLTF. DNA of the CDR3: TGCGCCAGCAGCCAAGGGGCAGGATCTGGGGCCAACGTCCTGACTTTC.

This rearrangement joins TRBV7-2 to TRBJ1-2, with D unclear. The CDR3 has 13 amino acids. The V and J ends lost 2 bases and 4 bases respectively, with 8 bases between them. The V gene's germline CDR1 is SGHTA and CDR2 FQGNSA. The CDR3 nucleotides read TGTGCCAGCAGCTTAACCGGGTCCTATGGCTACACCTTC. Its translation: CASSLTGSYGYTF. Complete variable domain (other parts from reference TRBV7-2 and TRBJ1-2): GAGVSQSPSNKVTEKGKDVELRCDPISGHTALYWYRQSLGQGLEFLIYFQGNSAPDKSGLPSDRFSAERTGGSVSTLTIQRTQQEDSAVYLCASSLTGSYGYTFGSGTRLTVV.

This chain connects TRBV4-1 to TRBJ1-4; D not certain. The germline CDR1 and CDR2 sequences are MGHRA and YSYEKL. The V gene lost 4 bases and the J gene lost 8 bases, with 8 bases spanning the gap. This CDR3 has 12 residues. CDR3 nucleotide sequence: TGCGCCAGCAGCCCCTGGCTCGAAAAACTGTTTTTT. As protein: CASSPWLEKLFF.

V gene TRBV4-3 combines with J gene TRBJ1-1, with a tentative D call TRBD1 (6 bases). V lost 1 base, J lost 5 bases, and 11 bases lay in between. The CDR3 is 14 amino acids. Germline V gene lookup returns CDR1 LGHNA and CDR2 YSLEER. CDR3 in amino acids: CASSQVRGRTEAFF. CDR3 in DNA: TGCGCCAGCAGCCAAGTCCGGGGGCGAACTGAAGCTTTCTTT.

This chain joins TRBV7-2 and TRBJ1-1; D perhaps matches TRBD1 (6 bases). V was clipped by 5 bases and J by 4 bases, with 14 bases between them. The CDR3 sequence is 14 residues long. The V gene's germline CDR1 is SGHTA and CDR2 FQGNSA. CDR3 sequence: CASSPGRGLTEAFF. The CDR3 DNA reads TGTGCCAGCAGCCCAGGTCGGGGGCTCACTGAAGCTTTCTTT.